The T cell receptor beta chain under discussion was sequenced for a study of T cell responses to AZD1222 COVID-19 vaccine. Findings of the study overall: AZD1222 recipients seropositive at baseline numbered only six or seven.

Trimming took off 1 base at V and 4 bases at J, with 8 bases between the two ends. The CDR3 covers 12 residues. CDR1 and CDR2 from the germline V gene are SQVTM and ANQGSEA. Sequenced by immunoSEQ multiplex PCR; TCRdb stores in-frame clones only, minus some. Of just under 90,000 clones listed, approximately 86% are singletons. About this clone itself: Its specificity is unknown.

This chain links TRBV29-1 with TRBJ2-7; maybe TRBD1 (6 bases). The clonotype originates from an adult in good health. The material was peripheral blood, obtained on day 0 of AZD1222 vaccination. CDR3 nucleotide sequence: TGCAGCGTTGAAGGGACAGCATACGAGCAGTACTTC. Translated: CSVEGTAYEQYF.